This TCR beta chain is drawn from a study of cytomegalovirus exposure and HLA in healthy donors. Germline CDR1 and CDR2: SGHVS and FNYEAQ. J was trimmed by 3 bases and V by 4 bases; bases with no gene match: 15. The length of the CDR3 is 17 residues. The PCR made use of 60 Vbeta and 13 Jbeta primers. Using immunoSEQ multiplex PCR, the repertoire was profiled, and TCRdb retains in-frame clones only, with some absent. The sample holds some 110,000 clones; approximately 81% are singletons and the top ten take around 1.3%. Material for sequencing was PBMCs. This TCR derives from a man aged 25-45 years in good health and CMV-seronegative. The chain uses TRBV7-6 and TRBJ2-7, with 7 positions matching TRBD1. CDR3 sequence: CASSSRGSGTDGYEQYF. The CDR3 region has the DNA TGTGCCAGCAGCTCCCGCGGTTCCGGGACAGACGGCTACGAGCAGTACTTC.